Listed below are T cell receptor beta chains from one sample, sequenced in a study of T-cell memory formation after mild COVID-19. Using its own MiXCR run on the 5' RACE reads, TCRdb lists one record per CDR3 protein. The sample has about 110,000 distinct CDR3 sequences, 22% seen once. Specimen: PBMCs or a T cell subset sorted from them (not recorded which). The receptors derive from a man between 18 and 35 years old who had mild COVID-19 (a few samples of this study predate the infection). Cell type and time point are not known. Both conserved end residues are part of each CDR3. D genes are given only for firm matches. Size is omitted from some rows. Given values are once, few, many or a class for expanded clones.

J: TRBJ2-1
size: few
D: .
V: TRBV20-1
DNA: TGCAGTGCTAGTGAGACAGGACCCTACAATGAGCAGTTCTTC
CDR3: CSASETGPYNEQFF

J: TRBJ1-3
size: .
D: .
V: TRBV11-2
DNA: TGTGCCACCCGAGGAGGCTCCTCTGGAAACACCATATATTTT
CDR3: CATRGGSSGNTIYF

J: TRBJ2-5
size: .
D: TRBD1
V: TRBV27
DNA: TGTGCCAGCAGTTTTCTGGGACAGGGGTCGAGGGAGACCCAGTACTTC
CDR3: CASSFLGQGSRETQYF

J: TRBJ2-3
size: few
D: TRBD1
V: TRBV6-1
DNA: TGTGCCAGCCCGGGGACAGGGCACACAGATACGCAGTATTTT
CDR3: CASPGTGHTDTQYF

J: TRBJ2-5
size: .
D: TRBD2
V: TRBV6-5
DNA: TGTGCCAGCAGTTACTCGCTAGCGGGGGAAGAGACCCAGTACTTC
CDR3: CASSYSLAGEETQYF

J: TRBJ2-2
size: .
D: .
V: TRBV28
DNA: TGTGCCAGCAGTTTTAGGGTCGGGACCGGGGAGCTGTTTTTT
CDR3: CASSFRVGTGELFF

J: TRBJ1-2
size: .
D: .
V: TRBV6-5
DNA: TGTGCCAGCAGTTTGAGAGGCTATGGCTACACCTTC
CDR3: CASSLRGYGYTF

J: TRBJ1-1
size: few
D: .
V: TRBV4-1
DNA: TGCGCCAGCAGCGACGTCAAGGGAAGGGCTTTCTTT
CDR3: CASSDVKGRAFF

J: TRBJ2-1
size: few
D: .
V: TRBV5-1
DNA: TGCGCCAGCAGCTCCTACTCGGGGCGAGACAATGAGCAGTTCTTC
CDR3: CASSSYSGRDNEQFF

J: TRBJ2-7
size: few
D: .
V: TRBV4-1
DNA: TGCGCCAGCAGCCAGATCCAAAACTACGAGCAGTACTTC
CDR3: CASSQIQNYEQYF

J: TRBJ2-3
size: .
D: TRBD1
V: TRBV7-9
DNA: TGTGCCAGCAGCGGCTACGGACAGGGGGCAGATACGCAGTATTTT
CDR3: CASSGYGQGADTQYF

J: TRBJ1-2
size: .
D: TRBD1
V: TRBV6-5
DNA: TGTGCCAGCAGTTATTACAGGGGAATGGATGGCTACACCTTC
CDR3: CASSYYRGMDGYTF

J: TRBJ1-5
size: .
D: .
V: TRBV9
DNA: TGTGCCAGCAGCGTACGGGGCCTTAGCAATCAGCCCCAGCATTTT
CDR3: CASSVRGLSNQPQHF

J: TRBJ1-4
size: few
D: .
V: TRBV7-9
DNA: TGTGCCAGCAGCTCGGGTTTCTCTAATGAAAAACTGTTTTTT
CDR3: CASSSGFSNEKLFF

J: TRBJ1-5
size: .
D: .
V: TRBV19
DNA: TGTGCCAGTGAGGTGGGGATGGGTAATCAGCCCCAGCATTTT
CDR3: CASEVGMGNQPQHF

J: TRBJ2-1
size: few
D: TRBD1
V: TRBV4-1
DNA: TGCGCCAGCAGCCAAGGGACAGGGTACAATGAGCAGTTCTTC
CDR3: CASSQGTGYNEQFF

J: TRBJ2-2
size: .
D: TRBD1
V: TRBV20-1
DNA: TGCAGTGCGAGGGAATCGGGACAGGGCAACACCGGGGAGCTGTTTTTT
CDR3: CSARESGQGNTGELFF

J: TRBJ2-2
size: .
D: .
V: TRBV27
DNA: TGTGCCAGCGGACACGTTGGACCCGGGGAGCTGTTTTTT
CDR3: CASGHVGPGELFF

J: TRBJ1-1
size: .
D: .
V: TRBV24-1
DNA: TGTGCCACCAGTGAACGAGACGGAAATGAAGCTTTCTTT
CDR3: CATSERDGNEAFF

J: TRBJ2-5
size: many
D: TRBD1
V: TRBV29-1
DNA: TGCAGCGGACAGGGGTTGGGAGAGACCCAGTACTTC
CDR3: CSGQGLGETQYF

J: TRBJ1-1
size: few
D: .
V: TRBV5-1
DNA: TGCGCCAGCAGCAAGAACTCAGGGACTGAAGCTTTCTTT
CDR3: CASSKNSGTEAFF

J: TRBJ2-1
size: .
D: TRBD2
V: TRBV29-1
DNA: TGCACCGTCGCGGGTGGGACTAGCTCCTACAATGAGCAGTTCTTC
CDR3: CTVAGGTSSYNEQFF

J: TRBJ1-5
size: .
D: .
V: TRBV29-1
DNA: TGCAGCGTCGCCTCAAATAGCAATCAGCCCCAGCATTTT
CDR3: CSVASNSNQPQHF

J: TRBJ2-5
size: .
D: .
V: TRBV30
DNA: TGTGCCTGGAGAGCCCGTGCCCAAGAGACCCAGTACTTC
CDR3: CAWRARAQETQYF

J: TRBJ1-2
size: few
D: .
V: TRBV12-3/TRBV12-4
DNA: TGTGCCAGCAGCAAGATCGTGGGCAATGGCTACACCTTC
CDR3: CASSKIVGNGYTF

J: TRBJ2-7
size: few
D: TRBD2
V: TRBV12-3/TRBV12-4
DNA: TGTGCCAGCAGTCAGATAGCGGGGGTCTCCTACGAGCAGTACTTC
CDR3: CASSQIAGVSYEQYF

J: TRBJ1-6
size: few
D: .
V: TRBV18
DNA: TGTGCCAGCTCACTAGAGAGCTCCTATAATTCACCCCTCCACTTT
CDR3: CASSLESSYNSPLHF

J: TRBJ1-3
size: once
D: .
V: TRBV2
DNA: TGTGCCAGCACCAGTTACTCTGGAAACACCATATATTTT
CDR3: CASTSYSGNTIYF

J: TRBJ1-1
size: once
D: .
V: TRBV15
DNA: TGTGCCACCAGCGAACGTCGCCCTCAGGGGGAAGCTTTCTTT
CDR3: CATSERRPQGEAFF

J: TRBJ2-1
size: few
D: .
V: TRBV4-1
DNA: TGCGCCAGCAGCCAAGAGACAGGGAGGAATGAGCAGTTCTTC
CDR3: CASSQETGRNEQFF

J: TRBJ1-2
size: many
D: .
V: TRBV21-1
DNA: TGTGCCAGCAGACGGGACGGGATTGGGGGCTACACCTTC
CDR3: CASRRDGIGGYTF

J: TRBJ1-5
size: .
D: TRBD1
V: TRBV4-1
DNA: TGCGCCAGCAGCCAACCAGGGGGGGGACAGCCCCAGCATTTT
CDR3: CASSQPGGGQPQHF

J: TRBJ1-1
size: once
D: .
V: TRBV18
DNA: TGTGCCAGCTCACCACCAGAAAATTACGCTGAAGCTTTCTTT
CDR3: CASSPPENYAEAFF

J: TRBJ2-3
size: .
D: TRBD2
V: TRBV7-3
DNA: TGTGCCAGCAGCCCGTTAGCGGGGGGCACAGATACGCAGTATTTT
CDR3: CASSPLAGGTDTQYF

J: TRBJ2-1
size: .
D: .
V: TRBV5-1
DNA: TGCGCCAGCAGCTTGGGGTTCGGGTATAACTACAATGAGCAGTTCTTC
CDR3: CASSLGFGYNYNEQFF

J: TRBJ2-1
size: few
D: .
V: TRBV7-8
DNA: TGTGCCAGCAGCTTCCGGACAGTCTACAATGAGCAGTTCTTC
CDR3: CASSFRTVYNEQFF

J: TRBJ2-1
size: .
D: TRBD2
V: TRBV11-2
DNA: TGTGCCAGCAGCTTCGAGGTCGGCGGGGGGCTGTACAATGAGCAGTTCTTC
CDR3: CASSFEVGGGLYNEQFF

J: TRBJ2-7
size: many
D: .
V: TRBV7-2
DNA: TGTGCCAGCAGCCTCCCCTCGGGAGCCAACGAGCAGTACTTC
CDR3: CASSLPSGANEQYF

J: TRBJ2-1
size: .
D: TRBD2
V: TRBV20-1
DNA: TGCAGTGCTAAAGGACTAGCGGGGGCCAAGATATACAATGAGCAGTTCTTC
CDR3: CSAKGLAGAKIYNEQFF

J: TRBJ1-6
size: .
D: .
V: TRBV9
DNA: TGTGCCAGCAGCCCAGGAAACACGGGATATTCACCCCTCCACTTT
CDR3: CASSPGNTGYSPLHF

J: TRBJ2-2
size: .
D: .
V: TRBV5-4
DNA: TGTGCCAGCAGCTTGGCTGTCCCAGGGGAGCTGTTTTTT
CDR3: CASSLAVPGELFF

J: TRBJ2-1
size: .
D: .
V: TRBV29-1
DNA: TGCAGCGTTCGATTAGGGTACAATGAGCAGTTCTTC
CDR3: CSVRLGYNEQFF

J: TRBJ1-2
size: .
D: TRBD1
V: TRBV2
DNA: TGTGCCAGCAGTGAATGGACAGGGTTGCCGGCTGACTATGGCTACACCTTC
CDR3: CASSEWTGLPADYGYTF

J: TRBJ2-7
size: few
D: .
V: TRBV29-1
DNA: TGCAGCGCTACCCAGAGGGATGAGCAGTACTTC
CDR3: CSATQRDEQYF

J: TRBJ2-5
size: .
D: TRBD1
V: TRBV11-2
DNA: TGTGCCAGCAGCTCCTGGGGACAGGGAAGGAGGAGAGAGACCCAGTACTTC
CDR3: CASSSWGQGRRRETQYF

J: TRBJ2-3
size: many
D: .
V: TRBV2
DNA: TGTGCCAGCAGTGAAGTGCCAGGATGGGATACGCAGTATTTT
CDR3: CASSEVPGWDTQYF

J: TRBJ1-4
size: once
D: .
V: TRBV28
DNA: TGTGCCAGCTCCCAAGTCCGGGGGCGCGGTGAAAAACTGTTTTTT
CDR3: CASSQVRGRGEKLFF

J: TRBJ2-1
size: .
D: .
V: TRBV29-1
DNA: TGCAGCTCCGAAGGGGCCACTCACAATGAGCAGTTCTTC
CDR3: CSSEGATHNEQFF

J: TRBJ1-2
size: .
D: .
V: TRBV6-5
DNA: TGTGCCAGCAGTTACACCCAGAATCCCGACTCCTATGGCTACACCTTC
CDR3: CASSYTQNPDSYGYTF

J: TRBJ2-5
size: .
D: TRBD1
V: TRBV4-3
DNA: TGCGCCAGCAGCCCACTGGGGACAGGGGGCAGAGAGACCCAGTACTTC
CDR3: CASSPLGTGGRETQYF

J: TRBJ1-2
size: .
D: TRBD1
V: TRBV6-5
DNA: TGTGCCAGCAGTTACTCGACAGGGTTGGAGGGCTACACCTTC
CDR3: CASSYSTGLEGYTF

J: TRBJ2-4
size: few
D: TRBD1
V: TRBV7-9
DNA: TGTGCCAGCAGCTTCACCCGGACAGGGGGGAACATTCAGTACTTC
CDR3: CASSFTRTGGNIQYF

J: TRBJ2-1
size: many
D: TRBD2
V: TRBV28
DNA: TGTGCCAGCAGTTTAGAGCGGGGGGCTCCCTTCAACAATGAGCAGTTCTTC
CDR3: CASSLERGAPFNNEQFF

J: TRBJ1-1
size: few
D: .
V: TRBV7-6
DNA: TGTGCCAGCAGCTCGCTAAACAGGGAGCGCACTGAAGCTTTCTTT
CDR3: CASSSLNRERTEAFF

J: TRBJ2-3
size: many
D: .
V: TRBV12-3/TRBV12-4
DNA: TGTGCCAGCAGTTTACACGGGGCCCCCACAGATACGCAGTATTTT
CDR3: CASSLHGAPTDTQYF

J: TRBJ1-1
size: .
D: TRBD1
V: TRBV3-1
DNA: TGTGCCAGCCGATCGTTAGGACAGGGAGGGGACACTGAAGCTTTCTTT
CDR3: CASRSLGQGGDTEAFF